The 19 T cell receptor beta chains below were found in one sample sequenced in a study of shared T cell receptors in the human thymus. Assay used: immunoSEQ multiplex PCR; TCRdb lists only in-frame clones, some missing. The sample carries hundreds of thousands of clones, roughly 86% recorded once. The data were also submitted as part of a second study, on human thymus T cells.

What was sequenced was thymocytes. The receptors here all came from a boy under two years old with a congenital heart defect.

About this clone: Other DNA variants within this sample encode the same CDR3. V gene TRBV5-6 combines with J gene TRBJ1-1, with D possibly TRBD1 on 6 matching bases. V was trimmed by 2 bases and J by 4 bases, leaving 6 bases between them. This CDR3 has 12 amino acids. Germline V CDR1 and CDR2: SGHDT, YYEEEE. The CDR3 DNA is TGTGCCAGCAGCTTCAGGGGCACTGAAGCTTTCTTT. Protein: CASSFRGTEAFF.

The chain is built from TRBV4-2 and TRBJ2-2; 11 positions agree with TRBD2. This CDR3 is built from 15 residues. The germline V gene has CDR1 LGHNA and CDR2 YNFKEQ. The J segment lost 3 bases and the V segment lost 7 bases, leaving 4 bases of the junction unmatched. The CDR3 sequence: CASTPTSGDTGELFF. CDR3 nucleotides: TGTGCCAGCACCCCGACTAGCGGGGACACCGGGGAGCTGTTTTTT.

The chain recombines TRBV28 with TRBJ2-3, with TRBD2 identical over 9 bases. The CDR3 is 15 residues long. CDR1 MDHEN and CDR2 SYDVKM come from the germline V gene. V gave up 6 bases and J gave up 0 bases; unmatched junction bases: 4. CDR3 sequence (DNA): TGTGCCAGCAGGCTAGCGGGGCTTAGCACAGATACGCAGTATTTT. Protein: CASRLAGLSTDTQYF.

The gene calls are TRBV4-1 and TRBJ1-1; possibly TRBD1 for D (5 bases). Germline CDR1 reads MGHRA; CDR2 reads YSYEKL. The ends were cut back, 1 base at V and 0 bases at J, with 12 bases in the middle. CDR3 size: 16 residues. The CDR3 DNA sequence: TGCGCCAGCAGCCAAGGGGTAGGGGTCATGAACACTGAAGCTTTCTTT. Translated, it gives CASSQGVGVMNTEAFF.

This CDR3 is CASSQPTGTSGFQSSYEQYF. The CDR3 nucleotides read TGCGCCAGCAGCCAGCCGACCGGGACTAGCGGTTTTCAGAGCTCCTACGAGCAGTACTTC. This sequence joins TRBV4-1 and TRBJ2-7; TRBD2 aligns across 11 bases. The CDR3 has 20 residues. Trimming removed 3 bases from V and 0 bases from J; junction bases left unmatched: 16. Germline CDR1 MGHRA, CDR2 YSYEKL.

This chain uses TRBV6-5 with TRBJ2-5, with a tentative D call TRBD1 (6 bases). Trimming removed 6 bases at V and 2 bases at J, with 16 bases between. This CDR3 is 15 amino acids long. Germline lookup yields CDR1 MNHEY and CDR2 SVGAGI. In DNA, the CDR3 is TGTGCCAGCAGAACCGGACAGCTAGCTCAAGAGACCCAGTACTTC. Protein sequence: CASRTGQLAQETQYF.

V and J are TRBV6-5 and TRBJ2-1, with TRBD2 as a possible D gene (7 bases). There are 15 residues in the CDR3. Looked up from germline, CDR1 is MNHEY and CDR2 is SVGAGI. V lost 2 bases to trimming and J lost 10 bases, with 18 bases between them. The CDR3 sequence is CASSYRRGGASEQFF. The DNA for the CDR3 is TGTGCCAGCAGTTACCGGAGGGGGGGGGCCTCCGAGCAGTTCTTC.

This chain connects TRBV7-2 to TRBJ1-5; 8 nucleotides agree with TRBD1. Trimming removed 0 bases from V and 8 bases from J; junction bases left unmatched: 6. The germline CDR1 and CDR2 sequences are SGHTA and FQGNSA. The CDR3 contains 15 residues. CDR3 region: CASSLAAGGAKPQHF. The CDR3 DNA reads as TGTGCCAGCAGCTTAGCAGCAGGGGGCGCAAAGCCCCAGCATTTT.

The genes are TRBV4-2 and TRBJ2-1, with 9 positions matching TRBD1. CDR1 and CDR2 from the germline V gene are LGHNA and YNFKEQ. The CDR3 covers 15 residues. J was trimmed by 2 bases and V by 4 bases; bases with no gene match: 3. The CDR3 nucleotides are TGTGCCAGCAGCCCCGGACAGGGGACCTACAATGAGCAGTTCTTC. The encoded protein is CASSPGQGTYNEQFF.

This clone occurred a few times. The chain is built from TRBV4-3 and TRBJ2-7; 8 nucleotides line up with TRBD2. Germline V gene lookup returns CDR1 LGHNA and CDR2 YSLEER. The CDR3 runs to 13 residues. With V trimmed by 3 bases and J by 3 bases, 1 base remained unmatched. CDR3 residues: CASSHTSGYEQYF. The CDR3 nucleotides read TGCGCCAGCAGCCATACTAGCGGCTACGAGCAGTACTTC.

DNA for the CDR3: TGTGCCAGCAGTAGTCAGGGGACCAAGGTAGCTTTCTTT. Translating gives CASSSQGTKVAFF. The chain employs TRBV28 and TRBJ1-1; D possibly corresponds to TRBD1 (6 bases). The CDR3 runs to 13 residues. V dropped 5 bases and J dropped 10 bases, with 17 bases sitting between them. The germline V gene has CDR1 MDHEN and CDR2 SYDVKM.

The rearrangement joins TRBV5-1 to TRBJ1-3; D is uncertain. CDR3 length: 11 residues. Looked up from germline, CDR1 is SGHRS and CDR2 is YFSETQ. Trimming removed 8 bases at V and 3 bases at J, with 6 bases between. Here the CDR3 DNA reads TGCGCCAGTCACAGTGGAAACACCATATATTTT. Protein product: CASHSGNTIYF.

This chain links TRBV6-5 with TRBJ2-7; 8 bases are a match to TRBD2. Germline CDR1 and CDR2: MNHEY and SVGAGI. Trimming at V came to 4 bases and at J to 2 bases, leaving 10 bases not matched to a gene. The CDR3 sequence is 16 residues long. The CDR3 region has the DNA TGTGCCAGCAGTTCTTCCTGGCGGGGGGCAACCTACGAGCAGTACTTC. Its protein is CASSSSWRGATYEQYF.

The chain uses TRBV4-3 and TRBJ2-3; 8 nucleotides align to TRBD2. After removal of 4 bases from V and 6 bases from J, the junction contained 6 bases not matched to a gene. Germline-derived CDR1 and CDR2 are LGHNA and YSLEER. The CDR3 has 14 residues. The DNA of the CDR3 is TGCGCCAGCAGCCGCGGGACTAGTGAGGATACGCAGTATTTT. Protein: CASSRGTSEDTQYF.

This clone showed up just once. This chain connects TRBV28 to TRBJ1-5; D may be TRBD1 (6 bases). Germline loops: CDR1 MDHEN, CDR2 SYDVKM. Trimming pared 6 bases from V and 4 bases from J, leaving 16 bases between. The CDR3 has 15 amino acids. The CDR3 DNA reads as TGTGCCAGCAGCCTGAGGACAGCCAAAAATCAGCCCCAGCATTTT. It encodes CASSLRTAKNQPQHF. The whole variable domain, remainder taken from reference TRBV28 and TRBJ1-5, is DVKVTQSSRYLVKRTGEKVFLECVQDMDHENMFWYRQDPGLGLRLIYFSYDVKMKEKGDIPEGYSVSREKKERFSLILESASTNQTSMYLCASSLRTAKNQPQHFGDGTRLSIL.

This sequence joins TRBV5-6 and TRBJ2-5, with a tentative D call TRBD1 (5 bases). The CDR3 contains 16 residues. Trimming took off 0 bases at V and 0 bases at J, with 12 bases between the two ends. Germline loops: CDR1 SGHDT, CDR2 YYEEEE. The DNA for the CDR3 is TGTGCCAGCAGCTTGGTTCTCAGGGAAGACCAAGAGACCCAGTACTTC. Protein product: CASSLVLREDQETQYF.

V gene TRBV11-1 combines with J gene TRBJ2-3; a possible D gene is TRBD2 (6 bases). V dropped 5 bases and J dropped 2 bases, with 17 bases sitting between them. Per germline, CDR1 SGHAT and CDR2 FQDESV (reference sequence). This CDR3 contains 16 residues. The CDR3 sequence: CASSHRDFGYTDTQYF. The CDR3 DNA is TGTGCCAGCAGCCATCGGGACTTCGGTTACACAGATACGCAGTATTTT.

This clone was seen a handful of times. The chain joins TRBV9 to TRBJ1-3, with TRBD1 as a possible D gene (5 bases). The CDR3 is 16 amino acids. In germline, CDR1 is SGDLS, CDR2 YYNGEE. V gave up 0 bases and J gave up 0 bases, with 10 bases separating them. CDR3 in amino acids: CASSVGKGNSGNTIYF. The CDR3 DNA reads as TGTGCCAGCAGCGTAGGCAAGGGGAACTCTGGAAACACCATATATTTT.

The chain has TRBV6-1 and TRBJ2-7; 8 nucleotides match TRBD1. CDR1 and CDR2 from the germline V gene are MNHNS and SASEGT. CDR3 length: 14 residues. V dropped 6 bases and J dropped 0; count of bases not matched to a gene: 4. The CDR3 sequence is CASSTGGSSYEQYF. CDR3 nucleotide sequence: TGTGCCAGCAGCACAGGGGGGAGCTCCTACGAGCAGTACTTC.